The next 10 T cell receptor beta chains were all read from a single sample in a study of cytomegalovirus exposure and HLA in healthy donors. Clones were read by immunoSEQ multiplex PCR, and TCRdb kept only the in-frame ones, dropping some. The sample gives about 300,000 clones, approximately 90% of which show up once; 0.92% is in the top ten. The sequenced sample was PBMCs. Source of these receptors: a woman between 18 and 30 years old in good health and CMV-seronegative.

The V and J genes are TRBV7-2 and TRBJ2-7; 9 bases are shared with TRBD1. The V segment lost 5 bases and the J segment 5 bases; nucleotides outside the gene matches: 10. CDR1 and CDR2 (germline): SGHTA, FQGNSA. The CDR3 totals 15 residues. The CDR3 loop reads CASSLTGTGWDEQYF. CDR3 nucleotide sequence: TGTGCCAGCAGCCTTACCGGGACAGGGTGGGACGAGCAGTACTTC.

This clone appeared a few times. The V and J genes are TRBV9 and TRBJ1-5; 8 bases line up with TRBD1. Per germline, CDR1 SGDLS and CDR2 YYNGEE. The CDR3 spans 15 residues. V lost 0 bases to trimming and J lost 5 bases; unmatched junction nucleotides: 4. CDR3 residues: CASSVGTGNHQPQHF. CDR3 nucleotides: TGTGCCAGCAGCGTAGGGACAGGGAATCATCAGCCCCAGCATTTT.

V and J are TRBV5-8 and TRBJ2-6, with D perhaps matching TRBD1 (6 bases). The CDR3 has 15 residues. Trimming stripped 1 base from V and 4 bases from J, with 9 bases between. In germline, CDR1 is SGHTS, CDR2 YDEGEE. CDR3 amino acids: CASSLTGTGANVLTF. The DNA of the CDR3 is TGTGCCAGCAGCTTGACAGGGACCGGGGCCAACGTCCTGACTTTC.

This chain uses TRBV7-2 with TRBJ1-5; 7 positions agree with TRBD1. V dropped 5 bases and J dropped 5; count of bases not matched to a gene: 12. CDR3 size: 16 residues. CDR1 SGHTA and CDR2 FQGNSA come from the germline V gene. Written as DNA, the CDR3 is TGTGCCAGCAGCCTATCAGGGGACAGAGGACATCAGCCCCAGCATTTT. Encoded protein: CASSLSGDRGHQPQHF.

The V gene is TRBV2, the J gene TRBJ2-5; the D is unclear. V was trimmed by 5 bases and J by 2 bases, leaving 6 bases between them. The CDR3 loop spans 12 amino acids. CDR1 and CDR2 from the germline V gene are SNHLY and FYNNEI. The CDR3 region is CASSFSQETQYF. In nucleotides, the CDR3 is TGTGCCAGCAGTTTCAGTCAAGAGACCCAGTACTTC.

CDR3 in amino acids: CASAETENTEAFF. Written as DNA, the CDR3 is TGCGCCAGCGCCGAGACAGAGAACACTGAAGCTTTCTTT. The chain couples TRBV10-1 to TRBJ1-1, with a tentative D call TRBD1 (5 bases). V gave up 8 bases and J gave up 1 base, with 11 bases separating them. The germline V gene encodes CDR1 WNHNN and CDR2 SYGVQD (reference sequence). The CDR3 spans 13 residues.

This clone was observed once. The chain combines TRBV29-1 with TRBJ2-3, with TRBD1 matching over 12 bases. V dropped 7 bases and J dropped 2; count of bases not matched to a gene: 13. Germline-derived CDR1 and CDR2 are SQVTM and ANQGSEA. The CDR3 runs to 17 residues. The chain's CDR3 is CSAKGDRGLGYTDTQYF. The CDR3 DNA sequence: TGCAGCGCCAAGGGGGACAGGGGGCTCGGTTACACAGATACGCAGTATTTT.

The chain combines TRBV11-3 with TRBJ1-2; D perhaps matches TRBD1 (6 bases). The V end was cut by 5 bases, the J end by 4 bases, with 14 bases between. There are 14 residues in the CDR3. Per the germline V gene, CDR1 is SGHNT and CDR2 is YENEEA. CDR3 in DNA: TGTGCCAGCAGCCCCGAGGGGGTAGGCTATGGCTACACCTTC. Its protein is CASSPEGVGYGYTF.

This chain joins TRBV11-2 and TRBJ1-1; TRBD1 is a possible D gene (6 bases). CDR3 length equals 18 residues. The V end was cut by 0 bases, the J end by 1 base, with 18 bases between. Per the germline V gene, CDR1 is SGHAT and CDR2 is FQNNGV. DNA for the CDR3: TGTGCCAGCAGCTTAGATCAAGTAGGGAGGGGGGCGAACACTGAAGCTTTCTTT. It encodes CASSLDQVGRGANTEAFF.

The rearrangement joins TRBV11-2 to TRBJ2-7; 9 nucleotides align to TRBD1. CDR1 is SGHAT, CDR2 FQNNGV, per germline. The V segment lost 3 bases and the J segment 4 bases; nucleotides outside the gene matches: 7. The CDR3 sequence is 15 residues long. CDR3 coding DNA: TGTGCCAGCAGCTTGCCGGGACAGGGAATGTACGAGCAGTACTTC. It translates to CASSLPGQGMYEQYF. Using reference TRBV11-2 and TRBJ2-7 for the parts outside the CDR3, the full variable domain is EAGVAQSPRYKIIEKRQSVAFWCNPISGHATLYWYQQILGQGPKLLIQFQNNGVVDDSQLPKDRFSAERLKGVDSTLKIQPAKLEDSAVYLCASSLPGQGMYEQYFGPGTRLTVT.